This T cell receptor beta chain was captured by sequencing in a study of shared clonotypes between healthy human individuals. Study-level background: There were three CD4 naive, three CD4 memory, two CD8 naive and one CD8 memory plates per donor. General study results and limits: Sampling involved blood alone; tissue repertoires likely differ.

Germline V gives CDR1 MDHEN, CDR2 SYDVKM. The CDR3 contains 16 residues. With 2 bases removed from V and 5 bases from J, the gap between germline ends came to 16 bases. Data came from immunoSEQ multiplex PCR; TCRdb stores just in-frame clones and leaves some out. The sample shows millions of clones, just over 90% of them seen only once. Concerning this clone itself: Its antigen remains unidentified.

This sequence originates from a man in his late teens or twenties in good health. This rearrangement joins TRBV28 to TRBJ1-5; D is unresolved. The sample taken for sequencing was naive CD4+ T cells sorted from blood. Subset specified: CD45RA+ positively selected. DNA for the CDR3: TGTGCCAGCAGTTTAAATTTGGGGTTAGCTGATCAGCCCCAGCATTTT. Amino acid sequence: CASSLNLGLADQPQHF.